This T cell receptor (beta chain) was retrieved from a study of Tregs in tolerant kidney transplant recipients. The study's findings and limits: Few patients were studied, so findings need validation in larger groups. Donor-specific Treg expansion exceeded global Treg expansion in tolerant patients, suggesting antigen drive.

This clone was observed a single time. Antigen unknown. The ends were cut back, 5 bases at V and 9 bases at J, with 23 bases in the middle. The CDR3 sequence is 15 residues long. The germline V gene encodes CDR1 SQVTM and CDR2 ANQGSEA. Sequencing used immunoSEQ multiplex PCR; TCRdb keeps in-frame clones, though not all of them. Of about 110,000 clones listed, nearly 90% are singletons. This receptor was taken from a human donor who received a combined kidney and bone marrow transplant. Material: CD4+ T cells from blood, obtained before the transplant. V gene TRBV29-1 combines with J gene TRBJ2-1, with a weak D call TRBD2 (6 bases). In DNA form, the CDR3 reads TGCAGCGTTCGGGACGGACTACTCGGTTTTGGTGAGCAGTTCTTC. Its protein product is CSVRDGLLGFGEQFF.